This T cell receptor (beta chain) stems from a study of T cell responses to AZD1222 COVID-19 vaccine. Profiling relied on immunoSEQ multiplex PCR, and the TCRdb table lists in-frame clones only, not all of them. This sample has more than 80,000 clones, with around 91% found just once. This CDR3 region has 16 residues. The V and J genes are TRBV21-1 and TRBJ1-3. TRBV21-1 is assigned pseudogene status. The receptor was isolated from an adult who received the AZD1222 COVID-19 vaccine. Sequencing was performed on peripheral blood, taken 28 days after the second AZD1222 dose. The CDR3 is CASSKGPAVSGNTIYF. The CDR3 coding sequence is TGTGCCAGCAGCAAAGGCCCGGCCGTCTCTGGAAACACCATATATTTT.